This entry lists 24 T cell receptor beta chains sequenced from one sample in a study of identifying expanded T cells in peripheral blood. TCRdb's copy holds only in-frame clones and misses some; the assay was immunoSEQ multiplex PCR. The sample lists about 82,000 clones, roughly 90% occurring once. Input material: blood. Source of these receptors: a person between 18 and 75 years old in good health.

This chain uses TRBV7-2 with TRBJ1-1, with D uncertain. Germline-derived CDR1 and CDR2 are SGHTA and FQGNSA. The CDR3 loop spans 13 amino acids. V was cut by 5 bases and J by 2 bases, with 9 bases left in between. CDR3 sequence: CASSPGPNTEAFF. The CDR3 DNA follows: TGTGCCAGCAGCCCAGGACCCAACACTGAAGCTTTCTTT. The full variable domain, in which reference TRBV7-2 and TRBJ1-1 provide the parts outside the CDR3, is GAGVSQSPSNKVTEKGKDVELRCDPISGHTALYWYRQSLGQGLEFLIYFQGNSAPDKSGLPSDRFSAERTGGSVSTLTIQRTQQEDSAVYLCASSPGPNTEAFFGQGTRLTVV.

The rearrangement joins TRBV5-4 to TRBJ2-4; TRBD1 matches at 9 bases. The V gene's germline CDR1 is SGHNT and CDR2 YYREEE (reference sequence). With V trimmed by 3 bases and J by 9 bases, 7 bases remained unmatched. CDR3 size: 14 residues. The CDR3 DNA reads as TGTGCCAGCAGCTCGGGACAGGGATTTAGCATTCAGTACTTC. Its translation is CASSSGQGFSIQYF.

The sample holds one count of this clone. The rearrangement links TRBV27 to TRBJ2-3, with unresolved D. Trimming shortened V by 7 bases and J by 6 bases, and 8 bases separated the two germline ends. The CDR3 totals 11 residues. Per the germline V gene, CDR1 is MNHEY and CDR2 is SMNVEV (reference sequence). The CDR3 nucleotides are TGTGCCAGCATGGGTGCGGATACGCAGTATTTT. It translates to CASMGADTQYF.

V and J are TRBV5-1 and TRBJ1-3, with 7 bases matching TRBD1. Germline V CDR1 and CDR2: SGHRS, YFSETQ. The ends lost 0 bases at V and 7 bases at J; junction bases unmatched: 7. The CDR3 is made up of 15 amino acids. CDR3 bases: TGCGCCAGCAGCTTGGCGGCAGGGGGTAGTAACACCATATATTTT. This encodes CASSLAAGGSNTIYF.

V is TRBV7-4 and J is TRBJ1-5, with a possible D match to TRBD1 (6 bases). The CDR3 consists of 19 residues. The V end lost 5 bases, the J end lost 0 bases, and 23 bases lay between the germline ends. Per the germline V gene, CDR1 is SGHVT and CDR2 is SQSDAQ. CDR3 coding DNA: TGTGCCAGCAGCGCCCAAGACCGGGACACAGAGAATAGCAATCAGCCCCAGCATTTT. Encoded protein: CASSAQDRDTENSNQPQHF.

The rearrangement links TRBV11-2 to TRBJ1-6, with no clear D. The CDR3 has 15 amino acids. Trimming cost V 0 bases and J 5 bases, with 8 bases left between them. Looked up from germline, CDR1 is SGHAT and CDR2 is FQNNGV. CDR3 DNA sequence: TGTGCCAGCAGCTTAGAACTGGGAAATAATTCACCCCTCCACTTT. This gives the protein CASSLELGNNSPLHF.

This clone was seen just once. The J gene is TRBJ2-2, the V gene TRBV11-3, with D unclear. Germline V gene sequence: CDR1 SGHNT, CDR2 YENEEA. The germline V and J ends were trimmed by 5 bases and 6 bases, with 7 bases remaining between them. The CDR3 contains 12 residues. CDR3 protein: CASSPTSGELFF. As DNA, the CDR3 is TGTGCCAGCAGCCCCACCTCCGGGGAGCTGTTTTTT.

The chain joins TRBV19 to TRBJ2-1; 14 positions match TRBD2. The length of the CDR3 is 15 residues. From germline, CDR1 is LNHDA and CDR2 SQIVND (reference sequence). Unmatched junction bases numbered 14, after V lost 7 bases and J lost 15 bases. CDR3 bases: TGTGCCAGTACCCCCACGGGGACTAGCGGGAGTATTCGGTTCTTC. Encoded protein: CASTPTGTSGSIRFF.

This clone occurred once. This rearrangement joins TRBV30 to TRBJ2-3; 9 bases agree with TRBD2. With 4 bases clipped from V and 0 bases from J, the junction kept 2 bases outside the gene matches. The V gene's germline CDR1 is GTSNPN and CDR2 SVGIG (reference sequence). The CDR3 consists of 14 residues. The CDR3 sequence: CAWNSGGSTDTQYF. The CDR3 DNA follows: TGTGCCTGGAATAGCGGGGGTAGCACAGATACGCAGTATTTT.

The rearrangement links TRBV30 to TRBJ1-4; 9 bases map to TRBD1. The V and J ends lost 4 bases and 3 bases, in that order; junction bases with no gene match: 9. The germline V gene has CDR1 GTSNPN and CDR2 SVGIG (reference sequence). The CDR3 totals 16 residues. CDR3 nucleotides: TGTGCCTGGACTCGGGACAGGGTGTTGGCTAATGAAAAACTGTTTTTT. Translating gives CAWTRDRVLANEKLFF.

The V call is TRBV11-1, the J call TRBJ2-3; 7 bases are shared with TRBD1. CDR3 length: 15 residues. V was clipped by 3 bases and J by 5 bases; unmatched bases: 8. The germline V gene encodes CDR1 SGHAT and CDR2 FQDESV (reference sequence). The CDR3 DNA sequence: TGTGCCAGCAGCTTGGCGACAGGGAGAGTAGATACGCAGTATTTT. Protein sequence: CASSLATGRVDTQYF.

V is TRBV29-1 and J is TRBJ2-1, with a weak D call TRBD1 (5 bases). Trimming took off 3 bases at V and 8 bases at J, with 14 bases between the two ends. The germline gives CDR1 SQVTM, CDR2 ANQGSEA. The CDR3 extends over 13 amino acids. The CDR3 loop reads CSVEARVPDEQFF. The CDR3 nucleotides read TGCAGCGTTGAGGCCAGGGTCCCGGATGAGCAGTTCTTC.

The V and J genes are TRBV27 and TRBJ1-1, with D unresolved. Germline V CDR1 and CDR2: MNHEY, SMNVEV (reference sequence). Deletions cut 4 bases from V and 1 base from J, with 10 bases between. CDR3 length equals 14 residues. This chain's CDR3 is CASSSGRRNTEAFF. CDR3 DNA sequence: TGTGCCAGCAGTTCCGGACGGAGGAACACTGAAGCTTTCTTT.

The CDR3 reads CASSVEGTGWGGYGYTF. The CDR3 DNA reads TGTGCCAGCAGCGTAGAAGGCACAGGGTGGGGTGGCTATGGCTACACCTTC. The genes are TRBV9 and TRBJ1-2, with D maybe TRBD1 (6 bases). Trimming removed 0 bases from V and 4 bases from J, with 19 bases in between. The CDR3 totals 17 residues. CDR1 and CDR2 from the germline V gene are SGDLS and YYNGEE.

The CDR3 sequence: CASSLAFSPTYEQYF. CDR3 sequence (DNA): TGTGCCAGCAGCTTGGCCTTTAGCCCTACCTACGAGCAGTACTTC. The chain recombines TRBV5-6 with TRBJ2-7; D not resolved. This CDR3 has 15 residues. Trimming stripped 0 bases from V and 2 bases from J, with 12 bases between. CDR1 is SGHDT, CDR2 YYEEEE, per germline.

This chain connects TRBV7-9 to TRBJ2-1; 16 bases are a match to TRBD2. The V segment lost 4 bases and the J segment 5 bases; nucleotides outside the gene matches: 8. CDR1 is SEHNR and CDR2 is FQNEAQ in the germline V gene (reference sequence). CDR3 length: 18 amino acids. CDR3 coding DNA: TGTGCCAGCAGCTATACCGGGACTAGCGGGGGGGTCCACAATGAGCAGTTCTTC. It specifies CASSYTGTSGGVHNEQFF.

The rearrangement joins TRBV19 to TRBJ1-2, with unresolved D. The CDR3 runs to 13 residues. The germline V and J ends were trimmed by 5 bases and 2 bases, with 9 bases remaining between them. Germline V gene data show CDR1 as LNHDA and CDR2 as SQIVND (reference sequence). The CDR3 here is CASSVALNYGYTF. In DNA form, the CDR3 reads TGTGCCAGTAGTGTTGCCCTCAACTATGGCTACACCTTC. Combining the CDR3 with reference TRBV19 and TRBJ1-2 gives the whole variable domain DGGITQSPKYLFRKEGQNVTLSCEQNLNHDAMYWYRQDPGQGLRLIYYSQIVNDFQKGDIAEGYSVSREKKESFPLTVTSAQKNPTAFYLCASSVALNYGYTFGSGTRLTVV.

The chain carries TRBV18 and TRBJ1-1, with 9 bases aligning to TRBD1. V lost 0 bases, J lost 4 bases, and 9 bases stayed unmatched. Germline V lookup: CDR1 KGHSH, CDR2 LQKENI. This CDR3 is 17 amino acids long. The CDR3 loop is CASSPPRTGAGFTEAFF. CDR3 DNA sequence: TGTGCCAGCTCACCACCGAGGACAGGGGCAGGGTTCACTGAAGCTTTCTTT.

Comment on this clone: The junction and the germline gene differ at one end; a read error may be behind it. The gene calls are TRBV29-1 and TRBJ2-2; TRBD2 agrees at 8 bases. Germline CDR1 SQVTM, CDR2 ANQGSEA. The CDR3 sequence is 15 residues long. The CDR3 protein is CSASLAGRNTRELFF. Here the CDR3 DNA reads TGCAGCGCCTCCTTAGCGGGACGCAACACCAGGGAGCTGTTTTTT.

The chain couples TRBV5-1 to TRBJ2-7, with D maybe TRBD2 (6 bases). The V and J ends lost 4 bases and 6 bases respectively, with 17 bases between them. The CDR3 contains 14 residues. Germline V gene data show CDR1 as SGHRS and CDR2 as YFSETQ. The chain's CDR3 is CASSPQWGVGEQYF. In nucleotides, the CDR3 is TGCGCCAGCAGCCCCCAGTGGGGGGTCGGCGAGCAGTACTTC.

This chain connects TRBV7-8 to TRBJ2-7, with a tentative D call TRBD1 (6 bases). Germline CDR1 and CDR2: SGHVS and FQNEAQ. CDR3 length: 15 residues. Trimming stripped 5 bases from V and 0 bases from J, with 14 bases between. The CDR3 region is CASSLLQGASYEQYF. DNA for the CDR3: TGTGCCAGCAGCCTCCTACAGGGCGCCTCCTACGAGCAGTACTTC.

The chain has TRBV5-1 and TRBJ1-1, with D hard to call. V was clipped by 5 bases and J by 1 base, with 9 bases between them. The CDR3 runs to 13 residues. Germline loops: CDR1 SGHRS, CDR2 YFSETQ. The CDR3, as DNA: TGCGCCAGCAGAACCAGTTGGAACACTGAAGCTTTCTTT. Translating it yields CASRTSWNTEAFF. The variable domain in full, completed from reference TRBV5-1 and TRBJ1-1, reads KAGVTQTPRYLIKTRGQQVTLSCSPISGHRSVSWYQQTPGQGLQFLFEYFSETQRNKGNFPGRFSGRQFSNSRSEMNVSTLELGDSALYLCASRTSWNTEAFFGQGTRLTVV.

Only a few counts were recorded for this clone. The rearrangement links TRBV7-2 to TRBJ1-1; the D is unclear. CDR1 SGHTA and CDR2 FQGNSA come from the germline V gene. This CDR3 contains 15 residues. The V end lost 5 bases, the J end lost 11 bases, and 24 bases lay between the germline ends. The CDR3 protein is CASSPRSLLLGGAFF. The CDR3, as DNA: TGTGCCAGCAGCCCCCGTTCCCTACTGCTGGGTGGGGCTTTCTTT.

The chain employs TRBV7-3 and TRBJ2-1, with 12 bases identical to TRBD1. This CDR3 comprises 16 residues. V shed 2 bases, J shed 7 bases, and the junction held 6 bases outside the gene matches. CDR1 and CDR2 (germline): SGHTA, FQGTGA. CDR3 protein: CASSLDGTGGGNEQFF. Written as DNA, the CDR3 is TGTGCCAGCAGCTTAGATGGGACAGGGGGCGGGAATGAGCAGTTCTTC.